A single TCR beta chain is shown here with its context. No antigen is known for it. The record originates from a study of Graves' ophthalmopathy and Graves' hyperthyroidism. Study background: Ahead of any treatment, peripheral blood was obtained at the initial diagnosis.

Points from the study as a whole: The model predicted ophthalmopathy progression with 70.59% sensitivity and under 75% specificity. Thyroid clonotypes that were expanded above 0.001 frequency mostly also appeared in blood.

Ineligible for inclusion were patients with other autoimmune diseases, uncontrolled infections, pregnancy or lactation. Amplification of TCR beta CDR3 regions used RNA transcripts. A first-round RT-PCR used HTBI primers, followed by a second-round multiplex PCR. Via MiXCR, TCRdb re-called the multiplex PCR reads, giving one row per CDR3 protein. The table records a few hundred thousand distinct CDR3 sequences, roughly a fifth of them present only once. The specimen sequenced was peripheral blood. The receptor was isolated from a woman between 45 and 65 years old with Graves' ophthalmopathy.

The CDR3 nucleotides are TGTGCCAGCTCACCACTGGACAGGCCCCACACTGAAGCTTTCTTT. Encoded protein: CASSPLDRPHTEAFF. This chain joins TRBV18 and TRBJ1-1, with 7 bases fitting TRBD1. J lost 3 bases, V lost 1 base, and 5 bases had no gene match. The CDR3 is 15 amino acids. CDR1 and CDR2 (germline): KGHSH, LQKENI.